A selection of T cell receptor beta chains follows, all from one sample in a study of early T cells in non-severe SARS-CoV-2 infection. TCRdb used MiXCR to reprocess the 5' RACE reads, holding one entry per CDR3 protein. The data contain approximately 29,000 distinct CDR3 sequences, around 6.6% of them seen just once; the ten biggest clones take up 2.7%. What was sequenced was whole blood. These receptors all come from an adult who was a healthcare worker with PCR-confirmed SARS-CoV-2 infection or an uninfected control (not recorded which). The CDR3 runs from the conserved cysteine through the conserved F or W. A D gene is named only where the DNA matches it firmly. The size entry is marked missing in some rows and otherwise reads once, few, many or a size class.

d_call	v_call	clone_size	j_call	cdr3_nt	cdr3_aa
TRBD1	TRBV15	.	TRBJ2-2	TGTGCCACCAGCAGACAGGGGGTGAACACCGGGGAGCTGTTTTTT	CATSRQGVNTGELFF
TRBD2	TRBV2	.	TRBJ2-5	TGTGCCAGCGCGCCTAGCGGGAGAAAGACCCAGTACTTC	CASAPSGRKTQYF
.	TRBV10-1	medium-sized	TRBJ1-2	TGCGCCAGCAGCTTGACAGAGAACTATGGCTACACCTTC	CASSLTENYGYTF
.	TRBV6-1	few	TRBJ2-3	TGTGCCAGCAGTGAGATAGCGGCAGATACGCAGTATTTT	CASSEIAADTQYF
.	TRBV7-6	.	TRBJ2-5	TGTGCCAGCAGCCCAGCGCCAAGTCGGGGTCGGGTCCAAGAGACCCAGTACTTC	CASSPAPSRGRVQETQYF
TRBD2	TRBV2	few	TRBJ2-3	TGTGCCAGCAATAGGGCGGGAGGGCCCGATACGCAGTATTTT	CASNRAGGPDTQYF
.	TRBV12-3/TRBV12-4	few	TRBJ1-5	TGTGCCAGCAGTGCCCGGGGGGATCAGCCCCAGCATTTT	CASSARGDQPQHF
TRBD2	TRBV19	few	TRBJ2-1	TGTGCCAGTAGTATTTGGGGACTAGCGGAATTTTCACGAGGGGGTGAGCAGTTCTTC	CASSIWGLAEFSRGGEQFF
.	TRBV27	many	TRBJ2-7	TGTGCCAGCGGACCTGACAGCTCCTACGAGCAGTACTTC	CASGPDSSYEQYF
TRBD2	TRBV2	many	TRBJ2-1	TGTGCCAGCAGAGGACTAGCGGGAGTTGATGAGCAGTTCTTC	CASRGLAGVDEQFF
.	TRBV2	.	TRBJ1-1	TGTGCCAGCAGTACACTGAACACTGAAGCTTTCTTT	CASSTLNTEAFF
TRBD2	TRBV19	.	TRBJ2-1	TGTGCCACCTCAGTGGAGCGGGAGTGGTATGAGCAGTTCTTC	CATSVEREWYEQFF
TRBD2	TRBV7-6	many	TRBJ2-1	TGTGCCAGCAGCTTACGGGCTAGCGGGAGCAAGGGCGATGAGCAGTTCTTC	CASSLRASGSKGDEQFF
.	TRBV20-1	.	TRBJ2-3	TGCAGTGCTAGACCGGGACCTCCTGGGGGTACGCAGTATTTT	CSARPGPPGGTQYF
.	TRBV24-1	.	TRBJ2-3	TGTGCCACCAGGATGGGACCAGAGAGCAATACGCAGTATTTT	CATRMGPESNTQYF
.	TRBV12-3/TRBV12-4	few	TRBJ1-1	TGTGCCAGCAGTTGGGGCAGGGCCACTGAAGCTTTCTTT	CASSWGRATEAFF
.	TRBV24-1	.	TRBJ1-2	TGTGCCACCAGTGATGCGCGGGGCAGCACTAACTATGGCTACACCTTC	CATSDARGSTNYGYTF
TRBD1	TRBV27	many	TRBJ1-2	TGTGCCAGCAGCCCAAGACAGGGGCAGGATGGCTACACCTTC	CASSPRQGQDGYTF
.	TRBV20-1	.	TRBJ2-5	TGCAGTGCTAGAGATGGGGGGTCCCAAGAGACCCAGTACTTC	CSARDGGSQETQYF
.	TRBV6-5	many	TRBJ1-2	TGTGCCAGCAGTTACTCGAGGGGAGCTAACTATGGCTACACCTTC	CASSYSRGANYGYTF
.	TRBV7-2	many	TRBJ2-5	TGTGCCAGCAGCATACTTCGTGAGACCCAGTACTTC	CASSILRETQYF
TRBD1	TRBV7-2	medium-sized	TRBJ2-3	TGTGCCAGCAGCTTAAGACAGGGGCGGGTAGATACGCAGTATTTT	CASSLRQGRVDTQYF
.	TRBV28	.	TRBJ1-2	TGTGCCAGCAGTTTTCTTATGGGCGCACTCTCTAACTATGGCTACACCTTC	CASSFLMGALSNYGYTF
TRBD1	TRBV3-1	many	TRBJ1-3	TGTGCCAGCAGCCTGGGACAGGACGATGGAAACACCATATATTTT	CASSLGQDDGNTIYF
.	TRBV28	many	TRBJ1-6	TGTGCCAGCAGTTTCTACCTACTGGGGAGCTCCTATAATTCACCCCTCCACTTT	CASSFYLLGSSYNSPLHF
TRBD1	TRBV29-1	once	TRBJ2-3	TGCAGCGTTTTCCGGACAGGGGGCACAGATACGCAGTATTTT	CSVFRTGGTDTQYF
TRBD2	TRBV20-1	few	TRBJ2-1	TGCAGTGCTTCCTCTGGCGGGAGCCATCAAAATGAGCAGTTCTTC	CSASSGGSHQNEQFF
.	TRBV10-2	many	TRBJ1-5	TGCGCCAGCAGTATGGAGGGTTGGGATCAGCCCCAGCATTTT	CASSMEGWDQPQHF
.	TRBV5-1	many	TRBJ1-1	TGCGCCAGCAGCTTACAGGGAAGGGACACTGAAGCTTTCTTT	CASSLQGRDTEAFF
TRBD1	TRBV20-1	many	TRBJ1-2	TGCAGTGCAGAGGGACAGGGGAACTATGGCTACACCTTC	CSAEGQGNYGYTF
TRBD1	TRBV30	many	TRBJ1-6	TGTGCCTGGAGTGGAGGACAGGGAGATTCACCCCTCCACTTT	CAWSGGQGDSPLHF
.	TRBV18	few	TRBJ2-1	TGTGCCAGCTCACCATCGGACAGTGGCAATGAGCAGTTCTTC	CASSPSDSGNEQFF
.	TRBV20-1	.	TRBJ2-2	TGCAGTGCTAGTAGGCAGACGAACACCGGGGAGCTGTTTTTT	CSASRQTNTGELFF
TRBD1	TRBV7-2	many	TRBJ2-7	TGTGCCAGCAGCCTCCAGGGGGCGCTCGACGAGCAGTACTTC	CASSLQGALDEQYF
.	TRBV5-4	many	TRBJ2-1	TGTGCCAGCAGCTTGGAGCTCTACAATGAGCAGTTCTTC	CASSLELYNEQFF
TRBD1	TRBV29-1	many	TRBJ2-7	TGCAGCGTTGGTAGTAGGACAGGGAGCTACGAGCAGTACTTC	CSVGSRTGSYEQYF
.	TRBV19	few	TRBJ2-3	TGTGCCAGTAGTATAGCCGCAGAATTAGATACGCAGTATTTT	CASSIAAELDTQYF
.	TRBV10-3	many	TRBJ1-5	TGTGCCATCAGTGAGTCCAAACAGGGTCGAAATCAGCCCCAGCATTTT	CAISESKQGRNQPQHF
.	TRBV29-1	many	TRBJ1-4	TGCAGCGTTGCGGGCAGGACTAATGAAAAACTGTTTTTT	CSVAGRTNEKLFF
TRBD1	TRBV10-3	many	TRBJ1-1	TGTGCCATCAGTAGACAGGGGGCGAACACTGAAGCTTTCTTT	CAISRQGANTEAFF
TRBD2	TRBV5-1	few	TRBJ2-3	TGCGCCAGCAGCCTGGGGGGACTAGCGGGACCAGATACGCAGTATTTT	CASSLGGLAGPDTQYF
TRBD1	TRBV29-1	.	TRBJ1-2	TGCAGCGTCCGCCCCACAGGGGGCTCTGGCTACACCTTC	CSVRPTGGSGYTF
.	TRBV10-3	.	TRBJ1-2	TGTGCCATCAGTGAGTCCGGGGTCCCCTATGGCTACACCTTC	CAISESGVPYGYTF
TRBD2	TRBV20-1	many	TRBJ2-7	TGCAGTGCAGTACTAGCGGGAGGAACCTACGAGCAGTACTTC	CSAVLAGGTYEQYF
.	TRBV6-5	many	TRBJ2-7	TGTGCCAGCAGCCGTGTGGGTCGGAGGGTCAACGAGCAGTACTTC	CASSRVGRRVNEQYF
.	TRBV7-9	many	TRBJ2-5	TGTGCCAGCAGCCGGGGGAGGTCTGGGGAGACCCAGTACTTC	CASSRGRSGETQYF
.	TRBV28	many	TRBJ1-6	TGTGCCAGCAGTTTATGGGCGGGTGGTAGCTCCTATAATTCACCCCTCCACTTT	CASSLWAGGSSYNSPLHF
.	TRBV5-4	.	TRBJ1-4	TGTGCCAGCAGCTTTAGAGAGAATGAAAAACTGTTTTTT	CASSFRENEKLFF
TRBD1	TRBV29-1	many	TRBJ2-7	TGCAGCGTTATCGACAGGGGGCGGACCGAGCAGTACTTC	CSVIDRGRTEQYF
TRBD2	TRBV20-1	few	TRBJ2-7	TGCAGCCTCCCGGGCGGGAGGGCCCCCGAGCAGTACTTC	CSLPGGRAPEQYF
.	TRBV18	.	TRBJ2-4	TGTGCCAGCTCACCCGCCGGCGCCAGGGACAACATTCAGTACTTC	CASSPAGARDNIQYF
.	TRBV5-1	many	TRBJ1-5	TGCGCCAGCAGCCCTTTGGGAGTAAAGCCCCAGCATTTT	CASSPLGVKPQHF
.	TRBV10-2	many	TRBJ1-1	TGCGCCAGCTCCCCTAGCACTGAAGCTTTCTTT	CASSPSTEAFF
TRBD1	TRBV6-2/TRBV6-3	many	TRBJ2-6	TGTGCCAGCAGTAACTACCGGGACAGGGCACACTCTGGGGCCAACGTCCTGACTTTC	CASSNYRDRAHSGANVLTF
.	TRBV7-9	few	TRBJ1-1	TGTGCCAGCAGCTTGCAGGGCCTTCACACTGAAGCTTTCTTT	CASSLQGLHTEAFF